A single sample is the source of the 5 T cell receptor beta chains below, sequenced in a study of beta chain features in type 1 diabetes. Whole-study findings and limits: Shortening that was moderate but significant affected the TCRB CDR3s of Type 1 diabetes patients in all four CD4+ subsets.

Their target antigens are unknown. TCRB transcripts that were expressed got sequenced, as all of the isolated RNA had been reverse transcribed. Libraries were prepared by immunoSEQ multiplex PCR; TCRdb keeps only in-frame clonotypes and omits some of them. Of 200,000 to 300,000 clones detected, approximately 15% appear once; the ten largest clones hold approximately 0.018%. Sequences were obtained from naive CD4+ T cells from blood. The receptors come from a man between 25 and 39 years old with type 1 diabetes.

In its sample, this clone was seen a few times. The J gene is TRBJ2-1, the V gene TRBV5-1; 9 bases match TRBD2. Trimming at V came to 5 bases and at J to 6 bases, leaving 6 bases not matched to a gene. The CDR3 has 14 amino acids. Germline assignment: CDR1 SGHRS and CDR2 YFSETQ. Written as DNA, the CDR3 is TGCGCCAGCAGACTTTCTAGCGGGGTCAATGAGCAGTTCTTC. Amino acid sequence: CASRLSSGVNEQFF. The whole variable domain, remainder taken from reference TRBV5-1 and TRBJ2-1, is KAGVTQTPRYLIKTRGQQVTLSCSPISGHRSVSWYQQTPGQGLQFLFEYFSETQRNKGNFPGRFSGRQFSNSRSEMNVSTLELGDSALYLCASRLSSGVNEQFFGPGTRLTVL.

V usage is TRBV12-5 and J usage is TRBJ1-5, with no clear D. The length of the CDR3 is 13 residues. The germline V and J ends were trimmed by 2 bases and 5 bases, with 7 bases remaining between them. Germline V CDR1 and CDR2: LGHNT, FRNRAP. DNA of the CDR3: TGTGCTAGTGGTTTGCTAGCCTATCAGCCCCAGCATTTT. As protein: CASGLLAYQPQHF.

This clone has just a few counts. V is TRBV29-1 and J is TRBJ1-3; tentative D call: TRBD1 (6 bases). Germline loops: CDR1 SQVTM, CDR2 ANQGSEA. V was shortened by 0 bases and J by 0 bases, with 21 bases between the two germline ends. The CDR3 sequence is 19 residues long. Here the CDR3 reads CSVEDLTGQTNPSGNTIYF. Written as DNA, the CDR3 is TGCAGCGTTGAAGATCTTACCGGACAGACTAACCCCTCTGGAAACACCATATATTTT.

This clone turned up a few times. The gene calls are TRBV4-1 and TRBJ1-4, with D possibly matching TRBD1 (6 bases). The CDR3 totals 16 residues. CDR1 is MGHRA and CDR2 is YSYEKL in the germline V gene. Trimming shortened V by 0 bases and J by 7 bases, and 15 bases separated the two germline ends. As DNA, the CDR3 is TGCGCCAGCAGCCAAGATGGAACAGGGACCCCTGAAAAACTGTTTTTT. Its protein product is CASSQDGTGTPEKLFF.

The chain is built from TRBV5-8 and TRBJ2-2; 7 nucleotides agree with TRBD2. The CDR3 runs 16 residues. V was clipped by 2 bases and J by 2 bases; unmatched bases: 6. Germline values: CDR1 SGHTS, CDR2 YDEGEE. DNA for the CDR3: TGTGCCAGCAGCTTTCGGACTAGTGAAAACACCGGGGAGCTGTTTTTT. Its translation: CASSFRTSENTGELFF.